One and the same sample provided the 2 T cell receptor beta chains below, sequenced in a study of T cells after yellow fever vaccination. TCRdb called the 5' RACE reads again in MiXCR, with one record for every CDR3 protein. The sample contains hundreds of thousands of distinct CDR3 sequences, 15% to 20% of which appear only once. Sequenced here: PBMCs, sampled before the yellow fever booster vaccination. Every receptor here comes from a young man who received the YFV17D yellow fever vaccine.

The rearrangement joins TRBV18 to TRBJ2-3, with 7 positions matching TRBD2. The CDR3 extends over 16 amino acids. Losses at the gene ends were 2 bases for V and 3 bases for J; bases not matched to a gene: 8. Germline values: CDR1 KGHSH, CDR2 LQKENI. CDR3 nucleotide sequence: TGTGCCAGCTCACCATTAATTCGGGGGGTTACAGATACGCAGTATTTT. This codes for CASSPLIRGVTDTQYF.

This clonotype was picked up a small number of times. The chain couples TRBV14 to TRBJ2-3; a possible D gene is TRBD1 (6 bases). Germline CDR1 is SGHDN and CDR2 is FVKESK. This CDR3 has 14 amino acids. With 2 bases removed from V and 3 bases from J, the gap between germline ends came to 9 bases. CDR3 amino acids: CASSQPDRTDTQYF. As DNA, the CDR3 is TGTGCCAGCAGCCAACCCGACAGGACAGATACGCAGTATTTT.